This record covers a single TCR beta chain. Its antigen remains unknown. This sample stems from a study of siplizumab effects on memory and regulatory T cells. Produced via immunoSEQ multiplex PCR; TCRdb's table is partial and in-frame only. The table lists approximately 120,000 clones, roughly 93% of them singletons, with roughly 0.15% in the top ten. Study results and caveats: Relative to controls at roughly 27%, mappable alloreactive CD4+ clones exhibited a mean Treg-derived proportion of approximately 70% with siplizumab. Researchers could not give a naive or memory phenotype to roughly 75-96% of proliferating CD4+ or CD8+ clones. Suppressive function of proliferating Tregs from siplizumab cultures was not confirmed. Naive T cell populations appeared to exhibit greater diversity than memory cells and appeared to be major alloresponse contributors.

Sample: non-Treg CD4+ T cells sorted from blood. The sequence was obtained from a human donor in good health.

This CDR3 is CASSPEGQIYEQYF. The CDR3 DNA is TGTGCCAGCAGCCCGGAGGGACAAATCTACGAGCAGTACTTC. The chain recombines TRBV7-2 with TRBJ2-7; the D gene could be TRBD1 or TRBD2 (6 bases each). V lost 5 bases and J 3 bases, leaving 14 bases between the germline ends. Germline values: CDR1 SGHTA, CDR2 FQGNSA. This CDR3 is built from 14 residues.